This T cell receptor beta chain was recovered during a study of blood T cells in healthy people across ages. A second about 7 to 11 cycle PCR used barcoded and J-beta primers. One entry per CDR3 protein results from TCRdb running MiXCR on the 5' RACE reads. The data show around 800,000 distinct CDR3 sequences, about 59% seen once. The sample holds a few counts of this clonotype. V gave up 5 bases and J gave up 8 bases, with 12 bases separating them. Germline V CDR1 and CDR2: MNHEY, SVGEGT. The CDR3 has 12 residues. The clonotype was recovered from a young man in good health. The chain combines TRBV6-2 or TRBV6-3 with TRBJ1-2; no definite D call. Sequences were obtained from blood. The CDR3 loop reads CASSPRSGGYTF. CDR3 in DNA: TGTGCCAGCAGTCCGAGATCTGGCGGCTACACCTTC.